This T cell receptor beta chain was found in a study of CD8 T cells in Susac syndrome (dated by TCRdb to between 2019 and 2020). Regarding the complete study: The study used repertoire sequencing to test whether antigen drove CD8+ T cell activation and differentiation in Susac syndrome. CD8+ T cell repertoire clonality was compared between fewer than 13 healthy donors, approximately 14 Susac syndrome patients and some 15 multiple sclerosis patients. Broad study findings and their caveats: The number of individuals in the TCR sequencing and HLA analysis was recognized as being relatively small.

Turning to this clonotype: No antigen is known for it. Within one base of it there is no much larger clone, and no base qualities were kept.

RNA was extracted using the RNeasy kit, and roughly 0.5 to 1 microgram was reverse transcribed with random hexamers. The immunoSEQ multiplex PCR assay, which covers 54 Vbeta and 13 Jbeta segments, was used to amplify TCR beta CDR3 regions. Bias from PCR amplification was corrected by using a synthetic template baseline for primer optimization and for computational correction. The study's processing was this. Reads were annotated to V, D and J genes per IMGT and analyzed with immunoSEQ Analyzer, keeping only productive sequences. Clonality was computed as one minus Shannon entropy normalized by log2 of the number of productive unique sequences. Public and private clones were assessed among the 100 most prevalent clones of each patient and control. A clone was defined as Susac-specific if it was absent from the healthy and MS cohorts, from about 1,100 published viral clones and from other ImmuneACCESS disease sequences. Through fastp at Q25 and MiXCR, TCRdb rebuilt clones from the public reads, retaining in-frame beta chains. Each record represents a unique CDR3 protein, reported with the most common genes and DNA among its rows. The V and J calls were not made by the authors but by TCRdb's processing. Within this sample are 170,000 or so distinct CDR3 sequences, with about 95% of them counted one time only. About 0.16% of the sample comes from the top ten.

V is pared back by 4 bases and J by 7 bases, with 5 bases lying between the germline termini. Inclusive of the bounding cysteine and phenylalanine, the CDR3 is 10 residues long. Only the CDR3 DNA stays, 30 bases, in frame from base 1. From the germline V gene, CDR1 is SQVTM and CDR2 is ANQGSEA. Peripheral blood CD8+ and CD4+ T cells from healthy donors, Susac syndrome patients and multiple sclerosis patients were profiled using high-throughput TCR beta sequencing. Treatment-naive patients with stable or active relapsing-remitting disease fulfilling revised McDonald criteria were used as multiple sclerosis controls. Bulk CD8+ and CD4+ T cells were purified by magnetic negative isolation, while CD8+ TEMRA cells were enriched using FACS. Blood was drawn into EDTA tubes, processed within 24 hours, and PBMCs were isolated by density gradient centrifugation. PBMCs intended for TCR sequencing were frozen in liquid nitrogen and were later thawed in a 37 degrees C water bath. The sorted or isolated CD4+, CD8+ and CD8+ TEMRA cells reached a purity of at least 90%.

The sample taken for sequencing was CD8+ T cells from PBMCs. The TCR sequence derives from a human donor with multiple sclerosis. The chain is encoded by TRBV29-1 joined to TRBJ2-1; the D segment cannot be called with confidence. The sequence in DNA is TGCAGCGTTGTCGTTAATGAGCAGTTCTTC. This translates into CSVVVNEQFF.